Presented here are 25 T cell receptor beta chains from one specimen sequenced in a study of response to subunit inactivated influenza vaccine. TCRdb reprocessed the RT-PCR reads via MiXCR and lists one record per CDR3 protein. The data contain 650,000 to 800,000 distinct CDR3 sequences, around a sixth of them singletons. The specimen comprised PBMCs from blood, sampled more than 4 days after vaccination. These receptors originate from a man aged 50 to 60 who received an inactivated influenza vaccine.

The sample holds a few counts of this clonotype. The chain employs TRBV29-1 and TRBJ1-2; no firm D call. CDR1 and CDR2 (germline): SQVTM, ANQGSEA. V shed 3 bases and J shed 8 bases, with 19 bases lying between them. This CDR3 is built from 14 residues. CDR3 coding DNA: TGCAGCGTTGACTCGCAGAGGCGGGGAAACGGCTACACCTTC. This codes for CSVDSQRRGNGYTF. The variable domain in full, with the rest retrieved from reference TRBV29-1 and TRBJ1-2, is SAVISQKPSRDICQRGTSLTIQCQVDSQVTMMFWYRQQPGQSLTLIATANQGSEATYESGFVIDKFPISRPNLTFSTLTVSNMSPEDSSIYLCSVDSQRRGNGYTFGSGTRLTVV.

The sample holds a few counts of this clonotype. The J gene is TRBJ2-1, the V gene TRBV20-1, with unresolved D. This CDR3 is 13 amino acids long. Germline loops: CDR1 DFQATT, CDR2 SNEGSKA (reference sequence). The ends were cut back, 3 bases at V and 5 bases at J, with 11 bases in the middle. The CDR3 region has the DNA TGCAGTGCTAGCTGGGCTACAAACAATGAGCAGTTCTTC. Protein: CSASWATNNEQFF.

The rearrangement joins TRBV7-2 to TRBJ1-2; 8 bases map to TRBD1. Losses at the gene ends were 5 bases for V and 3 bases for J; bases not matched to a gene: 8. In germline, CDR1 is SGHTA, CDR2 FQGNSA. The CDR3 totals 15 residues. The CDR3 sequence is CASSTGGKRYYGYTF. CDR3 DNA sequence: TGTGCCAGCAGCACAGGGGGGAAGAGGTACTATGGCTACACCTTC.

This clonotype was counted between two and nine times. The chain couples TRBV4-2 to TRBJ2-7; possibly TRBD2 for D (6 bases). Germline loops: CDR1 LGHNA, CDR2 YNFKEQ. With 1 base removed from V and 5 bases from J, the gap between germline ends came to 12 bases. The CDR3 is 14 residues long. Written as DNA, the CDR3 is TGTGCCAGCAGCCAAGCCGGGGGAGGCGACGAGCAGTACTTC. Protein sequence: CASSQAGGGDEQYF.

There are a few counts of this clonotype. This CDR3 reads CASSVAHGETQYF. DNA for the CDR3: TGTGCCAGCAGCGTCGCCCACGGGGAGACCCAGTACTTC. This chain joins TRBV9 and TRBJ2-5; no definite D call. Trimming left V 2 bases short and J 5 bases short, with 10 bases between. The germline V gene has CDR1 SGDLS and CDR2 YYNGEE. The CDR3 runs to 13 residues.

This chain joins TRBV20-1 and TRBJ1-1; 9 bases are shared with TRBD1. The CDR3 is 13 residues long. V shed 5 bases and J 3 bases; nucleotides not matched to a gene: 4. Per germline, CDR1 DFQATT and CDR2 SNEGSKA (reference sequence). The DNA for the CDR3 is TGCAGTGCTCGACAGGGGGTATACACTGAAGCTTTCTTT. It codes for CSARQGVYTEAFF.

A few counts support this clonotype. The chain links TRBV19 to TRBJ2-2; TRBD2 agrees at 10 bases. Trimming removed 8 bases from V and 2 bases from J; junction bases left unmatched: 2. This CDR3 has 14 residues. In germline, CDR1 is LNHDA, CDR2 SQIVND (reference sequence). The CDR3 coding sequence is TGTGCCAGTTCTAGCGGGGGTAACACCGGGGAGCTGTTTTTT. Protein sequence: CASSSGGNTGELFF.

The V and J genes are TRBV25-1 and TRBJ2-3; no definite D call. The germline V gene has CDR1 MGHDK and CDR2 SYGVNS. V shed 2 bases and J shed 2 bases, with 8 bases lying between them. The CDR3 totals 14 residues. The CDR3 DNA sequence: TGTGCCAGCAGTGAAATTGGGCACACAGATACGCAGTATTTT. It is translated as CASSEIGHTDTQYF.

The gene calls are TRBV5-1 and TRBJ2-7; 8 bases match TRBD1. V was pared by 4 bases and J by 3 bases, with 3 bases of the junction left unmatched. Germline values: CDR1 SGHRS, CDR2 YFSETQ. CDR3 length: 13 residues. The CDR3 spells CASSKGQDYEQYF. CDR3 DNA sequence: TGCGCCAGCAGCAAGGGACAGGACTACGAGCAGTACTTC.

The V and J genes are TRBV20-1 and TRBJ1-5; tentative D call: TRBD1 (6 bases). The CDR3 totals 12 residues. The V end lost 2 bases, the J end lost 6 bases, and 8 bases lay between the germline ends. Germline CDR1 DFQATT, CDR2 SNEGSKA (reference sequence). In DNA form, the CDR3 reads TGCAGTGCTAGAACAGGGAGTCAGCCCCAGCATTTT. Encoded protein: CSARTGSQPQHF.

V and J are TRBV27 and TRBJ1-1; D is undetermined. This CDR3 has 13 amino acids. Germline CDR1 and CDR2: MNHEY and SMNVEV (reference sequence). V was trimmed by 5 bases and J by 5 bases, leaving 12 bases between them. The CDR3 region has the DNA TGTGCCAGCAGTGCTAGGGCGAGGACTGAAGCTTTCTTT. Its translation: CASSARARTEAFF.

This clonotype was counted many times. The CDR3 DNA reads as TGTGCCATCACCAGGGGACTAGCGGGGGGGGAAAATGAGCAGTTCTTC. The encoded protein is CAITRGLAGGENEQFF. J is TRBJ2-1 and V is TRBV10-3, with 16 bases fitting TRBD2. This CDR3 is 16 amino acids long. CDR1 and CDR2 from the germline V gene are ENHRY and SYGVKD. V trimming: 7 bases; J trimming: 7 bases; junction bases outside the gene matches: 7.

This clonotype was observed a few times. This chain connects TRBV7-6 to TRBJ2-5; TRBD1 matches at 7 bases. The V segment lost 2 bases and the J segment 0 bases; nucleotides outside the gene matches: 3. Germline V gene lookup returns CDR1 SGHVS and CDR2 FNYEAQ. The CDR3 covers 15 residues. This CDR3 reads CASSLTGDYQETQYF. CDR3 DNA: TGTGCCAGCAGCTTAACAGGGGATTACCAAGAGACCCAGTACTTC.

This clonotype was seen many times. The CDR3 bases are TGCAGTGCTAGAGATTGGACCGATGGGCCAGATACGCAGTATTTT. It yields the protein CSARDWTDGPDTQYF. This chain joins TRBV20-1 and TRBJ2-3, with D unclear. V lost 0 bases and J lost 4, with 14 bases in between. The CDR3 runs 15 residues. CDR1 and CDR2 (germline): DFQATT, SNEGSKA (reference sequence).

This clonotype was detected many times. The chain links TRBV12-3 or TRBV12-4 to TRBJ2-3, with D unresolved. Trimming pared 6 bases from V and 0 bases from J, leaving 10 bases between. The CDR3 is made up of 14 amino acids. CDR3 nucleotides: TGTGCCAGCAGCCCGACGACTAGCACAGATACGCAGTATTTT. Its translation: CASSPTTSTDTQYF.

With regard to this clonotype: At one boundary the junction diverges from the germline segment, which might be a read error. The chain carries TRBV20-1 and TRBJ2-3, with TRBD1 matching 10 bases. Germline lookup yields CDR1 DFQATT and CDR2 SNEGSKA (reference sequence). The CDR3 runs 15 residues. CDR3 DNA sequence: TGCAGTGGGGCCTTGGGACAGGGGCGCACAGTTACGCAGTATTTT. This gives the protein CSGALGQGRTVTQYF.

This clonotype was seen many times. DNA for the CDR3: TGTGCCAGCAGCCCCGGACAGACTAGCACAGATACGCAGTATTTT. Translation gives CASSPGQTSTDTQYF. The chain uses TRBV3-1 and TRBJ2-3; D may be TRBD1 (6 bases). The CDR3 consists of 15 residues. The V end was cut by 4 bases, the J end by 0 bases, with 11 bases between. Germline V lookup: CDR1 LGHDT, CDR2 YNNKEL (reference sequence).

This clonotype was found a few times. The chain employs TRBV29-1 and TRBJ2-4; TRBD2 matches at 8 bases. With 5 bases clipped from V and 7 bases from J, the junction kept 13 bases outside the gene matches. The CDR3 covers 15 residues. The germline CDR1 and CDR2 sequences are SQVTM and ANQGSEA. The CDR3 spells CSVRGGREITNIQYF. CDR3 DNA sequence: TGCAGCGTTCGCGGGGGGCGGGAGATTACGAACATTCAGTACTTC.

This chain uses TRBV7-2 with TRBJ2-7, with a tentative D call TRBD1 (5 bases). Germline-derived CDR1 and CDR2 are SGHTA and FQGNSA. The CDR3 runs to 15 residues. Trimming pared 3 bases from V and 2 bases from J, leaving 14 bases between. CDR3 DNA: TGTGCCAGCAGCTTTACACGCGCAGGGACCTACGAGCAGTACTTC. As protein: CASSFTRAGTYEQYF.

In this sample, this clonotype turned up many times. The V call is TRBV29-1, the J call TRBJ2-5, with 12 bases that match TRBD2. V lost 4 bases to trimming and J lost 7 bases; unmatched junction nucleotides: 10. This CDR3 is 15 amino acids long. Germline V lookup: CDR1 SQVTM, CDR2 ANQGSEA. As DNA, the CDR3 is TGCAGCGTTGTTCAAGCTAGCGGGAGGGAGGGGACCCAGTACTTC. Protein sequence: CSVVQASGREGTQYF.

The chain links TRBV2 to TRBJ1-2; TRBD1 agrees at 11 bases. The CDR3 has 14 residues. The junction had 8 bases not matched to a gene; V was cut back by 6 bases and J by 8 bases. Germline-derived CDR1 and CDR2 are SNHLY and FYNNEI. The DNA of the CDR3 is TGTGCCAGCAGAGTGGACAGGGGGCCGGGAGGCTACACCTTC. Amino acids: CASRVDRGPGGYTF.

The table lists this clonotype with a few counts. The chain employs TRBV7-8 and TRBJ2-1, with 8 bases identical to TRBD1. The germline V gene has CDR1 SGHVS and CDR2 FQNEAQ. The CDR3 consists of 16 residues. J was trimmed by 0 bases and V by 0 bases; bases with no gene match: 1. The CDR3 sequence is CASSLAQGASYNEQFF. CDR3 in DNA: TGTGCCAGCAGCTTAGCTCAGGGGGCCTCCTACAATGAGCAGTTCTTC.

The sample holds a few counts of this clonotype. V and J are TRBV5-1 and TRBJ2-1; tentatively, D is TRBD2 (5 bases). CDR1 and CDR2 (germline): SGHRS, YFSETQ. This CDR3 has 14 amino acids. With 3 bases removed from V and 6 bases from J, the gap between germline ends came to 13 bases. This CDR3 reads CASSSNFAGNEQFF. The DNA for the CDR3 is TGCGCCAGCAGCTCAAATTTTGCGGGCAATGAGCAGTTCTTC.

This clonotype was counted only a few times. This rearrangement joins TRBV5-1 to TRBJ2-1; 7 bases are a match to TRBD1. Germline V gene data show CDR1 as SGHRS and CDR2 as YFSETQ. CDR3 length: 16 amino acids. V was clipped by 0 bases and J by 6 bases; unmatched bases: 9. The CDR3 is CASSLERGRGGNEQFF. The CDR3 DNA reads TGCGCCAGCAGCTTGGAGAGGGGGCGCGGTGGCAATGAGCAGTTCTTC. Together with reference TRBV5-1 and TRBJ2-1, the CDR3 gives the full variable domain: KAGVTQTPRYLIKTRGQQVTLSCSPISGHRSVSWYQQTPGQGLQFLFEYFSETQRNKGNFPGRFSGRQFSNSRSEMNVSTLELGDSALYLCASSLERGRGGNEQFFGPGTRLTVL.

This clonotype was detected ten times or more. The J gene is TRBJ2-1, the V gene TRBV5-1; TRBD2 matches 11 bases. V was clipped by 2 bases and J by 6 bases; unmatched bases: 7. Germline lookup yields CDR1 SGHRS and CDR2 YFSETQ. This CDR3 is built from 16 residues. This chain's CDR3 is CASSFLAGGSGNEQFF. The CDR3 coding sequence is TGCGCCAGCAGCTTCTTAGCGGGAGGGTCCGGCAATGAGCAGTTCTTC.